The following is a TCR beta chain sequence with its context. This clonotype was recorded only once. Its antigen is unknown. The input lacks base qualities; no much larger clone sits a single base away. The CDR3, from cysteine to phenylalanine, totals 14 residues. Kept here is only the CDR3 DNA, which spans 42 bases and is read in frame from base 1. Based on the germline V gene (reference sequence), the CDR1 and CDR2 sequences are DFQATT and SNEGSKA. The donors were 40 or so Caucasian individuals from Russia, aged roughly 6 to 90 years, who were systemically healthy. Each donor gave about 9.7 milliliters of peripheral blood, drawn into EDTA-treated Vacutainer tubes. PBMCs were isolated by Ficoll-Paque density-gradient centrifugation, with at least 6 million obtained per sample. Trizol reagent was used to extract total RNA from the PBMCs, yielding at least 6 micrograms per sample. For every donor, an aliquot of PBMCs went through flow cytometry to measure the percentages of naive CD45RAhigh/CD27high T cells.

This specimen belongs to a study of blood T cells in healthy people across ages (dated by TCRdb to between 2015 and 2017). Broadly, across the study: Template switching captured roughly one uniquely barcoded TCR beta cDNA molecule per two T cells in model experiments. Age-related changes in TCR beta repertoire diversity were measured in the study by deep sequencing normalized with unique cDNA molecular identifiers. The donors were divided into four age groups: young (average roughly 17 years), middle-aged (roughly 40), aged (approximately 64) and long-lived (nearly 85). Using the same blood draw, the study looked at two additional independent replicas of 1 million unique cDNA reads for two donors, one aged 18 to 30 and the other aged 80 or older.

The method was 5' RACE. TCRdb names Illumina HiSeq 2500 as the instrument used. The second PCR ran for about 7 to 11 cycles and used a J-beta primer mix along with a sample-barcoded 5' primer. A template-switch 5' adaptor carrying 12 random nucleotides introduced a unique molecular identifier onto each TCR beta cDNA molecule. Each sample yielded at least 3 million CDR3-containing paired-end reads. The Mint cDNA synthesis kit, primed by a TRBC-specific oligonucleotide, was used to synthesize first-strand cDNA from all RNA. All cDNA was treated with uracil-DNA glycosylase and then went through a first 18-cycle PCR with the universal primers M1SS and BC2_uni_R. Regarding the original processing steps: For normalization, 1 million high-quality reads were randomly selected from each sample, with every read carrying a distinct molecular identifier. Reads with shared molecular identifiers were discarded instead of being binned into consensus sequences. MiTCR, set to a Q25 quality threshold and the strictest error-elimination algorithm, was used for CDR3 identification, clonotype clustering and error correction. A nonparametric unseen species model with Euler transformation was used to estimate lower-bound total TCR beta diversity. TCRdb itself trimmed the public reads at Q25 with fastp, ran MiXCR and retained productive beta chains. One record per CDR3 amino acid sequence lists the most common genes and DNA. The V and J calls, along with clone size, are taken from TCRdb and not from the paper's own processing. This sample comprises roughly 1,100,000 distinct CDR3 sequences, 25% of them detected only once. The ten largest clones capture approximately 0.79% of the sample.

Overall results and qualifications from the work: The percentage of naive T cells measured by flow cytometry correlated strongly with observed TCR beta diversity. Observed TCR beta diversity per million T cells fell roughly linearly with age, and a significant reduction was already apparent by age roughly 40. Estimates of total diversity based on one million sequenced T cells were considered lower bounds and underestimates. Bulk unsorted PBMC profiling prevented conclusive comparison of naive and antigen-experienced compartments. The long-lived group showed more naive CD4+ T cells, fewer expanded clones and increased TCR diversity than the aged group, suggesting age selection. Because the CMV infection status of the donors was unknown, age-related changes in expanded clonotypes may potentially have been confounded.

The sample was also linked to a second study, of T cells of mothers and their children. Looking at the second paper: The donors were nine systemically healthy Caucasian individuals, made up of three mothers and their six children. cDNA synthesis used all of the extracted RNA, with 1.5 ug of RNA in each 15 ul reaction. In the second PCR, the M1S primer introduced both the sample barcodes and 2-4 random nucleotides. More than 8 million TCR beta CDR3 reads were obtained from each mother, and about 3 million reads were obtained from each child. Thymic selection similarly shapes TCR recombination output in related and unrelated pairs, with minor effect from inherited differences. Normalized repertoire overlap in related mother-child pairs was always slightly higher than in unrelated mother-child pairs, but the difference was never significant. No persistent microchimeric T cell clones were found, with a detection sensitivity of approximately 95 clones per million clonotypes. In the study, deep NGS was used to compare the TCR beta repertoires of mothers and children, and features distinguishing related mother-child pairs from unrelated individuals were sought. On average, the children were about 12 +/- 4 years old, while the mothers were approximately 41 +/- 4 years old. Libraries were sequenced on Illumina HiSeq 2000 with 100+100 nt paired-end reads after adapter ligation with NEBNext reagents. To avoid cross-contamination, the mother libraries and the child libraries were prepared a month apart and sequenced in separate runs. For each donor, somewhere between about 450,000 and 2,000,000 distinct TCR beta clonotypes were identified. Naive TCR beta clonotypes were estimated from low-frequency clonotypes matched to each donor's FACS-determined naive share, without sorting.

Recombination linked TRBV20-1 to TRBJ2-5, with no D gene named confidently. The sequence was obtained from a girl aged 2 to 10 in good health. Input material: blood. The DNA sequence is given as TGCAGCGCGCTAAAGCTAACGATCCAAGAGACCCAGTACTTC. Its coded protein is CSALKLTIQETQYF.